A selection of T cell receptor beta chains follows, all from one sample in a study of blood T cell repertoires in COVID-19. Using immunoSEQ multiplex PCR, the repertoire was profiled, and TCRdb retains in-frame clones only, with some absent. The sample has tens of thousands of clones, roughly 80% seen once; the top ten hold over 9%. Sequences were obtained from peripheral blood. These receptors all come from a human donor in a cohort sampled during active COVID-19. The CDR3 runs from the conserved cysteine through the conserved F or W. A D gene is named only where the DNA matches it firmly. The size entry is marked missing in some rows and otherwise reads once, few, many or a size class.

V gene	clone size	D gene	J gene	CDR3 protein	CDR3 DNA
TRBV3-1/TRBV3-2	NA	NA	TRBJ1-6	CASSQDSPSSYNSPLHF	TGTGCCAGCAGCCAGGACAGCCCTAGCTCCTATAATTCACCCCTCCACTTT
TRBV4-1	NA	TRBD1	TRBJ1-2	CASSQGTGGNYGYTF	TGCGCCAGCAGCCAGGGGACAGGGGGAAACTATGGCTACACCTTC
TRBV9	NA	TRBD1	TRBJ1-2	CASSLSPGQGGDGYTF	TGTGCCAGCAGCTTAAGCCCGGGACAGGGGGGTGATGGCTACACCTTC
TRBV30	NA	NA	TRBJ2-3	CAWGHSTDTQYF	TGTGCCTGGGGGCACAGTACAGATACGCAGTATTTT
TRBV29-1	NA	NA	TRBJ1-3	CSVEQGYSGNTIYF	TGCAGCGTAGAACAGGGCTACTCTGGAAACACCATATATTTT
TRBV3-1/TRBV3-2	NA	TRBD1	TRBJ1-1	CASSLARQGANTEAFF	TGTGCCAGCAGCCTCGCAAGACAGGGGGCGAACACTGAAGCTTTCTTT
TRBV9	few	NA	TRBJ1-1	CASSTQGGTEAFF	TGTGCCAGCAGCACTCAGGGAGGGACTGAAGCTTTCTTT
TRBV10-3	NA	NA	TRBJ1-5	CAISGGDDQYSNQPQHF	TGTGCCATCAGTGGCGGGGACGATCAGTATAGCAATCAGCCCCAGCATTTT
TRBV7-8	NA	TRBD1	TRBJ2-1	CASSLAAGGYNEQFF	TGTGCCAGCAGCTTAGCCGCAGGGGGCTACAATGAGCAGTTCTTC
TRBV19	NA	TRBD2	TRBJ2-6	CASSIGGYLSGANVLTF	TGTGCCAGTAGTATCGGGGGGTACCTCTCTGGGGCCAACGTCCTGACTTTC
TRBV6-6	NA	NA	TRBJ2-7	CASSSLTYEQYF	TGTGCCAGCAGTTCCTTAACCTACGAGCAGTACTTC
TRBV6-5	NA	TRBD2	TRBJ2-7	CASRPAGGVRYEQYF	TGTGCCAGCAGACCCGCGGGAGGGGTGAGATACGAGCAGTACTTC
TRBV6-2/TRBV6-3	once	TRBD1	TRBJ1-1	CASSLRGPEAFF	TGTGCCAGCAGCCTAAGGGGGCCTGAAGCTTTCTTT
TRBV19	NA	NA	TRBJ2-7	CASSLRLAWYEQYF	TGTGCCAGTAGTCTGCGCCTAGCGTGGTACGAGCAGTACTTC
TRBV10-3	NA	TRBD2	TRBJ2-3	CAISDGLAGRAGRTDTQYF	TGTGCCATCAGTGATGGACTAGCGGGGCGGGCCGGCCGCACAGATACGCAGTATTTT
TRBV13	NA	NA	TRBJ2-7	CASSLDVGSSYEQYF	TGTGCCAGCAGCTTAGATGTCGGGAGCTCCTACGAGCAGTACTTC
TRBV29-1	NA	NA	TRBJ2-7	CSVEGLRDEQYF	TGCAGCGTTGAAGGTTTGAGGGACGAGCAGTACTTC
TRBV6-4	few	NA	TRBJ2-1	CASSDLLAGPHNEQFF	TGTGCCAGCAGTGACCTCCTGGCAGGGCCCCACAATGAGCAGTTCTTC
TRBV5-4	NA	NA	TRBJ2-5	CASSLGTLRSQETQYF	TGTGCCAGCAGCCTGGGTACCCTCCGGAGTCAAGAGACCCAGTACTTC
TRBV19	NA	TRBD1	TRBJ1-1	CASRRDRGVTEAFF	TGTGCCAGTAGGAGGGACAGGGGAGTCACTGAAGCTTTCTTT
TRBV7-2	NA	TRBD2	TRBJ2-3	CASSTSGGTDTQYF	TGTGCCAGCAGCACTAGCGGGGGGACAGATACGCAGTATTTT